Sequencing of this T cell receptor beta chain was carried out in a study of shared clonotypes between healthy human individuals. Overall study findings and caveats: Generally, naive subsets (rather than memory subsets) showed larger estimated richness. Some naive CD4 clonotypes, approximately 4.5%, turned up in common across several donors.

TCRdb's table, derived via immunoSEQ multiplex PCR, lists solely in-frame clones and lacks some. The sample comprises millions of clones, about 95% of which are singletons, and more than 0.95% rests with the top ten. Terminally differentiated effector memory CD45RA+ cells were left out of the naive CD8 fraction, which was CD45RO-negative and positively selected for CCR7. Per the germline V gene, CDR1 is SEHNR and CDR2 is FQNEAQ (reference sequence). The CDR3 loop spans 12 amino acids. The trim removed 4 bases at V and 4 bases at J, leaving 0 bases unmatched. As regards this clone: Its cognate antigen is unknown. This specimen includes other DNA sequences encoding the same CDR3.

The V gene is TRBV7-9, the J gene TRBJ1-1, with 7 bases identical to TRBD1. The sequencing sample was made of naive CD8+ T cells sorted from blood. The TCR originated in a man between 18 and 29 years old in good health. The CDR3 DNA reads TGTGCCAGCAGCTGGACAGGCACTGAAGCTTTCTTT. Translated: CASSWTGTEAFF.